The text below deals with one T cell receptor (beta chain). Its target is not known. The record originates from a study of cytomegalovirus exposure and HLA in healthy donors. Study results and limitations: Researchers reported that a few CMV-associated chains were confirmed in vitro as CMV antigen-specific.

PCR employed 60 Vbeta and 13 Jbeta primers. Measured with immunoSEQ multiplex PCR; TCRdb has only the in-frame clones, and not every one. The sample records roughly 120,000 clones, about 70% being singletons. The germline CDR1 and CDR2 sequences are LNHDA and SQIVND (reference sequence). Trimming left V 3 bases short and J 7 bases short, with 15 bases between. The CDR3 consists of 15 residues. Sequencing input: PBMCs. The chain carries TRBV19 and TRBJ1-4; tentative D call: TRBD1 (5 bases). The clonotype was recovered from a woman aged 55-75 years in good health and CMV-seropositive. The CDR3 is CASSINGRVSEKLFF. In DNA form, the CDR3 reads TGTGCCAGTAGTATTAACGGCAGGGTTAGTGAAAAACTGTTTTTT.